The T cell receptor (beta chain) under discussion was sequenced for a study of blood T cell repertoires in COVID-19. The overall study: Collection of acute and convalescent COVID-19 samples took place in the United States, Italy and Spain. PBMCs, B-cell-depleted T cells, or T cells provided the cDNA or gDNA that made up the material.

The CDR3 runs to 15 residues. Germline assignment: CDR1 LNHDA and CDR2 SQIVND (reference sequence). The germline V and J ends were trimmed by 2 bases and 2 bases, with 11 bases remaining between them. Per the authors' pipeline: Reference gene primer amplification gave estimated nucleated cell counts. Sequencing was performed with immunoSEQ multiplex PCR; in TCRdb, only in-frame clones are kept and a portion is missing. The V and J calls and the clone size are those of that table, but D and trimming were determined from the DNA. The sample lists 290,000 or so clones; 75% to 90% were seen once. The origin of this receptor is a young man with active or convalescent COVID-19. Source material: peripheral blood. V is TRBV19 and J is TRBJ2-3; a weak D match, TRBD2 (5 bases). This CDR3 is CASSIPSGLTDTQYF. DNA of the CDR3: TGTGCCAGTAGTATACCCAGCGGACTCACAGATACGCAGTATTTT.